The next 5 T cell receptor beta chains were all read from a single sample in a study of cytomegalovirus exposure and HLA in healthy donors. Primers: 60 Vbeta forward and 13 Jbeta reverse. TCRdb's table, derived via immunoSEQ multiplex PCR, lists solely in-frame clones and lacks some. The data hold about 180,000 clones, with 77% observed a single time. The sequenced sample was PBMCs. Receptors originate from a woman aged 55-69 years in good health and CMV-seropositive.

The chain is built from TRBV6-1 and TRBJ1-2; 8 bases align to TRBD1. CDR3 length: 14 amino acids. Germline assignment: CDR1 MNHNS and CDR2 SASEGT. The J segment lost 1 base and the V segment lost 10 bases, leaving 8 bases of the junction unmatched. Written as DNA, the CDR3 is TGTGCCATCGCAGACAGGGGCTTTAACTATGGCTACACCTTC. Its translation is CAIADRGFNYGYTF.

The chain has TRBV30 and TRBJ1-1; D might be TRBD1 (6 bases). This CDR3 has 14 amino acids. The germline V and J ends were trimmed by 0 bases and 5 bases, with 13 bases remaining between them. The V gene's germline CDR1 is GTSNPN and CDR2 SVGIG (reference sequence). For the CDR3, the DNA is TGTGCCTGGAGTGTGTCGACAGGTAGAACTGAAGCTTTCTTT. Its protein product is CAWSVSTGRTEAFF.

This chain connects TRBV6-4 to TRBJ1-5; TRBD1 matches 7 bases. Germline V gene data show CDR1 as MRHNA and CDR2 as SNTAGT. This CDR3 is built from 15 residues. V lost 3 bases and J lost 9; bases outside the gene matches: 11. CDR3 region: CASSETGAPGRPQHF. The CDR3 nucleotides read TGTGCCAGCAGTGAAACAGGGGCCCCAGGACGGCCCCAGCATTTT.

A single count supports this clone. The chain has TRBV7-6 and TRBJ2-7; D perhaps matches TRBD1 (6 bases). Germline V gene lookup returns CDR1 SGHVS and CDR2 FNYEAQ. The ends were cut back, 1 base at V and 5 bases at J, with 12 bases in the middle. This CDR3 spans 14 amino acids. This CDR3 is CASSLVPQGHEQYF. The DNA for the CDR3 is TGTGCCAGCAGCTTAGTGCCACAGGGACACGAGCAGTACTTC.

The V gene is TRBV19, the J gene TRBJ2-7, with TRBD1 matching over 11 bases. Trimming took 3 bases from V and 2 from J; bases not matched to a gene: 3. The CDR3 contains 15 residues. The V gene's germline CDR1 is LNHDA and CDR2 SQIVND (reference sequence). CDR3 protein: CASSISDRGPYEQYF. Here the CDR3 DNA reads TGTGCCAGTAGTATCTCGGACAGGGGGCCCTACGAGCAGTACTTC.